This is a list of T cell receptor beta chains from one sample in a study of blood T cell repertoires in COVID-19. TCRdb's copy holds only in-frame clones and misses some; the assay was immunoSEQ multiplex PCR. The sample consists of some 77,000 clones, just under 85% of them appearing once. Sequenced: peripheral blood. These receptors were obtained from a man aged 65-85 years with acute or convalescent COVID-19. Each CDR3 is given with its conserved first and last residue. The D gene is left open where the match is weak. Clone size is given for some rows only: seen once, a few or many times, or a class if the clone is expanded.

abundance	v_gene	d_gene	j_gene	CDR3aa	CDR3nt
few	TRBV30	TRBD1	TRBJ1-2	CAWSGQGNYGYTF	TGTGCCTGGAGTGGACAGGGGAACTATGGCTACACCTTC
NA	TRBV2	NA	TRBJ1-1	CASSVATEAFF	TGTGCCAGCAGTGTGGCAACTGAAGCTTTCTTT
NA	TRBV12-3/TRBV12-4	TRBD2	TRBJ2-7	CASRPTSGREQYF	TGTGCCAGCAGGCCCACTAGCGGGAGAGAGCAGTACTTC
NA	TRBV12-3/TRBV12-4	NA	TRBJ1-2	CASTGVAYGYTF	TGTGCCAGCACGGGGGTGGCCTATGGCTACACCTTC
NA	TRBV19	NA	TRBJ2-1	CASVGYNEQFF	TGTGCCAGTGTCGGCTACAATGAGCAGTTCTTC
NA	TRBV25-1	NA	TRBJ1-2	CASTQGGGYGYTF	TGTGCCAGCACCCAAGGGGGGGGCTATGGCTACACCTTC
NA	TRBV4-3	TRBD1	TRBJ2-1	CASSSRTGDNEQFF	TGCGCCAGCAGCTCTCGGACAGGGGACAATGAGCAGTTCTTC
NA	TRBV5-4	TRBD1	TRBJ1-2	CASRMGQNYGYTF	TGTGCCAGCAGAATGGGACAGAACTATGGCTACACCTTC
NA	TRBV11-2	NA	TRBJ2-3	CASSRRDTQYF	TGTGCCAGCAGCCGCCGGGATACGCAGTATTTT
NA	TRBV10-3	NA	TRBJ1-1	CAISGGAEMNTEAFF	TGTGCCATCAGTGGTGGGGCGGAGATGAACACTGAAGCTTTCTTT
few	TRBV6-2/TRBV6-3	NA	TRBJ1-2	CASSYGQVYGYTF	TGTGCCAGCAGTTACGGGCAGGTCTATGGCTACACCTTC
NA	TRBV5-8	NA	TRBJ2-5	CASSPSITSQETQYF	TGTGCCAGCAGCCCCTCTATAACGTCACAAGAGACCCAGTACTTC
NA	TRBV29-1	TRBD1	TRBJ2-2	CSVDGDSNTGELFF	TGCAGCGTTGATGGGGACAGTAACACCGGGGAGCTGTTTTTT
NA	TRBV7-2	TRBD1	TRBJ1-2	CASSFRAGQANYGYTF	TGTGCCAGCAGCTTTCGCGCTGGACAGGCTAACTATGGCTACACCTTC
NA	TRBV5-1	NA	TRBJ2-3	CASSLRPGGRTDTQYF	TGCGCCAGCAGCTTGAGGCCGGGGGGCCGCACAGATACGCAGTATTTT
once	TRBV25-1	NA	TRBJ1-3	CASSNQGGIGDTIYF	TGTGCCAGTAGTAATCAGGGAGGGATTGGGGACACCATATATTTT
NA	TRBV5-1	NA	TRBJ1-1	CASSLDRTYTEAFF	TGCGCCAGCAGCTTGGACAGAACATACACTGAAGCTTTCTTT
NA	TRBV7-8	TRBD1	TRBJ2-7	CASSRGQGPTYEQYF	TGTGCCAGCAGCCGCGGACAGGGACCCACCTACGAGCAGTACTTC
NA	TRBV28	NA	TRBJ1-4	CASSLVDSEKLFF	TGTGCCAGCAGTTTAGTGGACAGCGAAAAACTGTTTTTT
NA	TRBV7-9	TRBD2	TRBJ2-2	CASRPVAGASTGELFF	TGTGCCAGCAGACCCGTGGCGGGAGCGTCCACCGGGGAGCTGTTTTTT
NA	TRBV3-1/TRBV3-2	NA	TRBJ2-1	CASSQDGRFLNFNEQFF	TGTGCCAGCAGCCAAGATGGTCGGTTCCTGAATTTCAATGAGCAGTTCTTC
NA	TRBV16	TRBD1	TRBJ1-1	CASSRGTATEAFF	TGTGCCAGCAGCCGAGGGACAGCCACTGAAGCTTTCTTT
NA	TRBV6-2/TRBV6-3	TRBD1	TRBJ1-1	CASSYTTGEVKEAFF	TGTGCCAGCAGTTACACGACAGGGGAGGTGAAAGAAGCTTTCTTT
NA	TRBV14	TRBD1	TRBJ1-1	CASSRMTGANTEAFF	TGTGCCAGCAGCCGGATGACAGGGGCCAACACTGAAGCTTTCTTT
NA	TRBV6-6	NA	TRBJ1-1	CASSYDSDMNTEAFF	TGTGCCAGCAGTTACGACAGCGACATGAACACTGAAGCTTTCTTT
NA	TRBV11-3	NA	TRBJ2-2	CASSLSNANTGELFF	TGTGCCAGCAGCTTAAGCAACGCGAACACCGGGGAGCTGTTTTTT
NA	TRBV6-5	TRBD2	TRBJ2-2	CASSYLTSEYTGELFF	TGTGCCAGCAGTTACCTGACTAGCGAGTACACCGGGGAGCTGTTTTTT
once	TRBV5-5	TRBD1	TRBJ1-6	CASSSITGGASSPLHF	TGTGCCAGCAGCTCGATAACAGGGGGCGCGAGTTCACCCCTCCACTTT
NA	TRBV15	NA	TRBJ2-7	CATSNGGLLYEQYF	TGTGCCACCAGCAACGGGGGGCTTTTGTACGAGCAGTACTTC
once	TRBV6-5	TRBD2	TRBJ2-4	CASSNGVTSGIQYF	TGTGCCAGCAGTAACGGCGTGACTAGCGGGATTCAGTACTTC
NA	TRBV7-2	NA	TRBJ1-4	CASSLEQSNEKLFF	TGTGCCAGCAGCTTAGAACAGTCTAATGAAAAACTGTTTTTT
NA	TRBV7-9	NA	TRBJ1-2	CASSFGIDYGYTF	TGTGCCAGCAGCTTCGGGATCGACTATGGCTACACCTTC
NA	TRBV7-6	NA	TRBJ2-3	CASSLSPGGRTDTQYF	TGTGCCAGCAGCTTAAGCCCAGGGGGGAGAACAGATACGCAGTATTTT
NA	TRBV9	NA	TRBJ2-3	CASSLTGWETDTQYF	TGTGCCAGCAGCTTAACAGGATGGGAAACAGATACGCAGTATTTT
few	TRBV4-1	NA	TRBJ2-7	CASSQGGGLSSYEQYF	TGCGCCAGCAGCCAAGGGGGGGGCCTCTCCTCCTACGAGCAGTACTTC